Below, 5 T cell receptor beta chains from the same sample are listed, as sequenced in a study of early T cells in non-severe SARS-CoV-2 infection. TCRdb re-called the 5' RACE reads with MiXCR, one entry per CDR3 protein. The sample has some 91,000 distinct CDR3 sequences; 15% are singletons. The sample was whole blood. These receptors originate from an adult who was a healthcare worker with PCR-confirmed SARS-CoV-2 infection or an uninfected control (not recorded which).

This clonotype was counted many times. CDR3 DNA: TGTGCCAGCAGTTTCGGGACCTACACAGATACGCAGTATTTT. Translating gives CASSFGTYTDTQYF. The rearrangement links TRBV12-3 or TRBV12-4 to TRBJ2-3, with D perhaps assigned TRBD1 or TRBD2 (5 bases each). Trimming stripped 3 bases from V and 2 bases from J, with 9 bases between. CDR3 length: 14 residues.

This clonotype was recorded at least ten times. This chain connects TRBV6-2 or TRBV6-3 to TRBJ2-1; tentatively, D is TRBD2 (6 bases). The germline V gene encodes CDR1 MNHEY and CDR2 SVGEGT. The length of the CDR3 is 13 residues. V was cut by 6 bases and J by 7 bases, with 13 bases left in between. The CDR3 sequence is CASRPGTANEQFF. In DNA, the CDR3 is TGTGCCAGCAGACCCGGGACTGCTAATGAGCAGTTCTTC.

The V call is TRBV12-3 or TRBV12-4, the J call TRBJ2-5; D is undetermined. The CDR3 covers 13 residues. V shed 8 bases and J shed 2 bases, with 12 bases lying between them. Here the CDR3 reads CASQQLGQETQYF. The DNA of the CDR3 is TGTGCCAGCCAACAACTGGGACAAGAGACCCAGTACTTC.

V is TRBV20-1 and J is TRBJ1-1; D gene unclear. This CDR3 is 14 amino acids long. V lost 2 bases and J lost 1, with 11 bases in between. From germline, CDR1 is DFQATT and CDR2 SNEGSKA (reference sequence). The CDR3 here is CSARPPDRNTEAFF. In DNA, the CDR3 is TGCAGTGCTAGACCCCCCGATCGGAACACTGAAGCTTTCTTT.

J is TRBJ2-2 and V is TRBV3-1, with D maybe TRBD2 (6 bases). This CDR3 is built from 14 residues. Per germline, CDR1 LGHDT and CDR2 YNNKEL (reference sequence). Trimming took 3 bases from V and 6 from J, leaving 11 bases between them. CDR3 amino acids: CASSQTSLPGELFF. In DNA form, the CDR3 reads TGTGCCAGCAGCCAGACTAGTCTCCCCGGGGAGCTGTTTTTT.